The sequence of this T cell receptor (beta chain) was determined in a study of OX40 agonist ivuxolimab in advanced cancers. Study-wide results and limits: Expanded peripheral T-cell antigen specificity went undetermined. At 0.1 to 3.0 mg/kg and by week 6, CD4+ and CD8+ T cells in the blood had expanded clonally.

The sampling schedule covered blood at baseline, cycle 4 day 1, and cycle 7 day 1. Clones were read by immunoSEQ multiplex PCR, and TCRdb kept only the in-frame ones, dropping some. Altogether roughly 41,000 clones are present, 88% being singletons, with the ten largest covering roughly three fifths. As to this clone: Its antigen is not known.

The length of the CDR3 is 15 residues. The germline V gene has CDR1 ENHRY and CDR2 SYGVKD. The ends were cut back, 2 bases at V and 3 bases at J, with 12 bases in the middle. The chain combines TRBV10-3 with TRBJ2-3, with D possibly called TRBD1 or TRBD2 (5 bases each). This receptor was identified in an adult with an advanced solid tumor such as melanoma, head and neck, liver or kidney cancer. The starting material was CD4+ or CD8+ T cells sorted from blood, obtained in a trial of the OX40 agonist ivuxolimab. The CDR3 nucleotides read TGTGCCATCAGTGAGGAGGGGCGAGGGACAGATACGCAGTATTTT. Residues: CAISEEGRGTDTQYF.